This T cell receptor beta chain is from a study of shared clonotypes between healthy human individuals. The study, taken as a whole, reports: Sampling included only blood; tissue repertoires likely differ. Non-shared clonotypes showed lower generation probabilities than clonotypes common to all four donors.

A CD45RA+ naive subset and a CD45RA-negative memory subset were split from CD4+ cells. Only in-frame clones appear in the TCRdb table, and some are missing; sequencing was by immunoSEQ multiplex PCR. The data show over a million clones, about 96% seen once. V lost 3 bases and J 2 bases, leaving 11 bases between the germline ends. The CDR3 loop spans 15 amino acids. CDR1 SGHTA and CDR2 FQGTGA come from the germline V gene. Worth noting for this clone: Its antigen is still unknown. Other DNA sequences of this sample code for an identical CDR3.

This receptor was identified in a man aged 30-40 years in good health. This rearrangement joins TRBV7-3 to TRBJ2-1, with D perhaps TRBD1 (6 bases). Sequencing was carried out using naive CD4+ T cells sorted from blood. Subset in this sample: CD45RA+ positively selected. The CDR3 DNA reads as TGTGCCAGCAGCTTGGGCAGGGGCACCTACAATGAGCAGTTCTTC. Translation: CASSLGRGTYNEQFF.